This TCR beta chain was sequenced during a study of shared clonotypes between healthy human individuals. About the research overall: Each donor had three CD4 naive, three CD4 memory, two CD8 naive and one CD8 memory plate.

Germline CDR1 is MNHEY and CDR2 is SMNVEV (reference sequence). This CDR3 has 15 amino acids. V was cut by 5 bases and J by 1 base, with 14 bases left in between. Naive CD8 populations comprised CD45RO-negative cells positively selected for CCR7, excluding terminally differentiated effector memory CD45RA+ cells. Replicate sorted-subset PCRs were loaded with around 0.2 ug DNA, 30,000 to 35,000 T cell genomes. Clones were sequenced by immunoSEQ multiplex PCR, and TCRdb holds only the in-frame ones, with some missing. The sample yields about 2 million clones, less than 95% seen once. The material sequenced was naive CD8+ T cells sorted from blood. The receptor comes from a man between 18 and 35 years old in good health. The genes are TRBV27 and TRBJ2-5, with D tentatively TRBD2 (6 bases). CDR3 in DNA: TGTGCCAGCAGTCCATGGGGGGAACTCCAAGAGACCCAGTACTTC. Translated, it gives CASSPWGELQETQYF.